This T cell receptor beta chain was recorded in a study of T cells in Graves' hyperthyroidism and ophthalmopathy. It was RNA transcripts that yielded the amplified TCR beta CDR3 regions. The TCR CDR3 was amplified in a first-round RT-PCR using the HTBI primer set. Each CDR3 protein gets one entry after TCRdb re-called the multiplex PCR reads with MiXCR. The top ten hold under 30% of the sample, which has hundreds of thousands of distinct CDR3 sequences, about 15% seen once. About this clonotype: A read error may produce the germline difference seen at one junction end.

CDR1 and CDR2 (germline): MNHNS, SASEGT. The CDR3 consists of 11 residues. Participants, patients aged 18 to 65, had newly diagnosed hyperthyroidism with a duration under 2 months. The sequence was obtained from a woman younger than 45 with Graves' hyperthyroidism. The sample taken for sequencing was blood. The chain is built from TRBV6-1 and TRBJ2-1; D is uncertain. The CDR3 nucleotides read TGTGCCAGCACTCGGGCTTTTGAGCGGTTCTTC. Translation: CASTRAFERFF.